These 26 T cell receptor beta chains came from one sample sequenced in a study of T cells after posttransplantation cyclophosphamide. Generated by immunoSEQ multiplex PCR, the TCRdb table keeps only in-frame clones and is missing some. Listed for the sample are more than 10,000 clones, none seen a single time. A marrow graft followed busulfan-fludarabine conditioning, with cyclophosphamide on days +3 and +4. The sample was PBMCs, taken after allogeneic stem cell transplant with posttransplant cyclophosphamide. These TCRs come from a female patient aged 40-50 years who received an allogeneic stem cell transplant from an unrelated donor, was CMV-positive, and had acute GVHD only. Some T cells may have come from the graft donor.

In this sample, this clone turned up many times. The CDR3 loop reads CASSPQAGPRSGANVLTF. The CDR3 nucleotides read TGCGCCAGCAGCCCCCAGGCAGGGCCCCGCTCTGGGGCCAACGTCCTGACTTTC. The V gene is TRBV4-3, the J gene TRBJ2-6; D may be TRBD1 (5 bases). V was shortened by 4 bases and J by 0 bases, with 16 bases between the two germline ends. Germline lookup yields CDR1 LGHNA and CDR2 YSLEER. This CDR3 region has 18 residues.

Many counts were recorded for this clone. The chain couples TRBV6-6 to TRBJ1-4; D gene ambiguous. CDR3 length equals 15 residues. Germline assignment: CDR1 MNHNY and CDR2 SVGAGI (reference sequence). Trimming removed 5 bases from V and 0 bases from J, with 10 bases in between. Here the CDR3 DNA reads TGTGCCAGCAGTCGAGGGAGGGCAACTAATGAAAAACTGTTTTTT. It specifies CASSRGRATNEKLFF.

This clone came up many times. The chain carries TRBV19 and TRBJ2-7; tentative D call: TRBD2 (6 bases). V gave up 6 bases and J gave up 3 bases, with 18 bases separating them. Germline values: CDR1 LNHDA, CDR2 SQIVND (reference sequence). This CDR3 has 15 amino acids. The CDR3 sequence: CASSRGTSGLYEQYV. The CDR3 DNA reads as TGTGCCAGTAGCCGGGGGACGTCGGGGCTCTACGAGCAGTACGTC.

The V gene is TRBV7-8, the J gene TRBJ2-7; possible D gene TRBD1, 6 bases. With the DNA end fitting TRBJ2-5 better, the J assignment may be wrong. CDR1 and CDR2 (germline): SGHVS, FQNEAQ. The CDR3 contains 14 residues. CDR3 DNA: TGTGCCAGCAGCAGGGACACTCCCCAAGAGACCCAGTACTTC. It codes for CASSRDTPQETQYF.

This clone was detected ten times or more. J is TRBJ2-7 and V is TRBV5-4, with a possible D match to TRBD2 (6 bases). Trimming removed 4 bases from V and 2 bases from J, with 13 bases in between. Germline V gives CDR1 SGHNT, CDR2 YYREEE (reference sequence). The CDR3 runs to 14 residues. The CDR3: CASSPGTGAYEQYF. As DNA, the CDR3 is TGTGCCAGCAGCCCCGGGACGGGAGCCTACGAGCAGTACTTC.

The table lists this clone with many counts. The V gene is TRBV12-5, the J gene TRBJ1-1, with D uncertain. Trimming took off 4 bases at V and 0 bases at J, with 18 bases between the two ends. This CDR3 is 17 amino acids long. Germline loops: CDR1 LGHNT, CDR2 FRNRAP. CDR3 sequence: CASGSYFIPVMNTEAFF. The CDR3 coding sequence is TGTGCTAGTGGTTCATATTTCATCCCAGTGATGAACACTGAAGCTTTCTTT.

This clone was seen many times. This chain uses TRBV27 with TRBJ2-3, with 10 nucleotides matching TRBD2. CDR1 and CDR2 from the germline V gene are MNHEY and SMNVEV (reference sequence). The CDR3 runs to 15 residues. Unmatched junction bases numbered 8, after V lost 2 bases and J lost 9 bases. CDR3 loop: CASSLSGRAGRTQYF. The DNA of the CDR3 is TGTGCCAGCAGTTTAAGCGGGAGGGCCGGTAGGACGCAGTATTTT.

This clone occurred many times. The rearrangement uses TRBV7-9 and TRBJ1-2; no firm D call. V was shortened by 5 bases and J by 4 bases, with 11 bases between the two germline ends. There are 13 residues in the CDR3. Germline V gene sequence: CDR1 SEHNR, CDR2 FQNEAQ (reference sequence). The CDR3 sequence: CASSPQPLYGYTF. CDR3 DNA: TGTGCCAGCAGCCCACAGCCACTCTATGGCTACACCTTC. Drawing the rest from reference TRBV7-9 and TRBJ1-2, the complete variable domain is DTGVSQNPRHKITKRGQNVTFRCDPISEHNRLYWYRQTLGQGPEFLTYFQNEAQLEKSRLLSDRFSAERPKGSFSTLEIQRTEQGDSAMYLCASSPQPLYGYTFGSGTRLTVV.

This clone was seen at least ten times. The chain joins TRBV9 to TRBJ2-3; 11 bases are a match to TRBD2. Germline V gives CDR1 SGDLS, CDR2 YYNGEE. Losses at the gene ends were 3 bases for V and 1 base for J; bases not matched to a gene: 7. The CDR3 length is 17 residues. In DNA form, the CDR3 reads TGTGCCAGCAGCGGGTCGGGGACTAGCGGACGCACAGATACGCAGTATTTT. Protein: CASSGSGTSGRTDTQYF.

Ten or more counts support this clone. V is TRBV28 and J is TRBJ2-7; a possible D gene is TRBD1 (6 bases). V lost 2 bases and J lost 7, with 9 bases in between. Germline lookup yields CDR1 MDHEN and CDR2 SYDVKM. The CDR3 has 12 residues. The CDR3 sequence: CASSLTGIEQYF. Here the CDR3 DNA reads TGTGCCAGCAGTTTAACAGGGATTGAGCAGTACTTC.

J is TRBJ2-1 and V is TRBV5-1; TRBD2 agrees at 16 bases. Germline loops: CDR1 SGHRS, CDR2 YFSETQ. The CDR3 loop spans 16 amino acids. The ends lost 1 base at V and 10 bases at J; junction bases unmatched: 5. The CDR3 reads CASSLFGTSGREEQFF. The CDR3 DNA follows: TGCGCCAGCAGCTTGTTTGGGACTAGCGGGAGGGAAGAGCAGTTCTTC.

In its sample, this clone was seen many times. The V call is TRBV11-2, the J call TRBJ2-1; tentatively, D is TRBD1 (5 bases). CDR3 size: 13 residues. V was clipped by 1 base and J by 6 bases, with 7 bases between them. CDR1 SGHAT and CDR2 FQNNGV come from the germline V gene. This CDR3 reads CASSLGQFNEQFF. In DNA form, the CDR3 reads TGTGCCAGCAGCTTAGGACAGTTCAATGAGCAGTTCTTC.

This clone was seen a handful of times. The V and J genes are TRBV27 and TRBJ2-2, with TRBD2 matching 9 bases. This CDR3 comprises 14 residues. With 7 bases clipped from V and 5 bases from J, the junction kept 5 bases outside the gene matches. CDR1 MNHEY and CDR2 SMNVEV come from the germline V gene (reference sequence). The CDR3, as DNA: TGTGCCAGCACCGGTAGCGGGGGTACCGGGGAGCTGTTTTTT. It specifies CASTGSGGTGELFF.

The table lists this clone with a few counts. Other DNA sequences of this sample code for an identical CDR3. V and J are TRBV6-4 and TRBJ2-3, with TRBD1 matching 7 bases. Losses at the gene ends were 4 bases for V and 0 bases for J; bases not matched to a gene: 4. CDR1 MRHNA and CDR2 SNTAGT come from the germline V gene. CDR3 size: 15 residues. The CDR3 coding sequence is TGTGCCAGCAGTGTGCGGACAGGAAGCACAGATACGCAGTATTTT. This encodes CASSVRTGSTDTQYF.

This clone came up many times. The J gene is TRBJ1-3, the V gene TRBV18; D may be TRBD1 (6 bases). This CDR3 spans 17 amino acids. Trimming cost V 2 bases and J 1 base, with 15 bases left between them. The germline V gene encodes CDR1 KGHSH and CDR2 LQKENI. The CDR3 spells CASSPAGGPTSGNTIYF. The CDR3 nucleotides read TGTGCCAGCTCACCAGCGGGGGGGCCGACTTCTGGAAACACCATATATTTT. Together with reference TRBV18 and TRBJ1-3, the CDR3 gives the full variable domain: NAGVMQNPRHLVRRRGQEARLRCSPMKGHSHVYWYRQLPEEGLKFMVYLQKENIIDESGMPKERFSAEFPKEGPSILRIQQVVRGDSAAYFCASSPAGGPTSGNTIYFGEGSWLTVV.

This clone was observed at least ten times. The chain has TRBV4-1 and TRBJ2-1, with 7 positions matching TRBD2. CDR3 length: 20 amino acids. The trim removed 4 bases at V and 5 bases at J, leaving 23 bases unmatched. Germline lookup yields CDR1 MGHRA and CDR2 YSYEKL. The CDR3 reads CASSPQTLSGTNGIDNEQFF. As DNA, the CDR3 is TGCGCCAGCAGCCCCCAGACCTTGTCCGGGACTAACGGAATAGACAATGAGCAGTTCTTC.

The chain carries TRBV4-3 and TRBJ1-1, with no clear D. Trimming removed 3 bases from V and 2 bases from J, with 13 bases in between. CDR1 LGHNA and CDR2 YSLEER come from the germline V gene. The CDR3 has 15 amino acids. This CDR3 is CASSHGRDPNTEAFF. For the CDR3, the DNA is TGCGCCAGCAGCCACGGTAGAGATCCAAACACTGAAGCTTTCTTT.

Regarding this clone: A far bigger clonotype differs at one base, so this is likely a read error. The sample has other DNA sequences that encode this CDR3 too. This chain joins TRBV30 and TRBJ2-3; D perhaps matches TRBD2 (6 bases). With 7 bases removed from V and 6 bases from J, the gap between germline ends came to 23 bases. The germline V gene has CDR1 GTSNPN and CDR2 SVGIG (reference sequence). The CDR3 is 15 residues long. In DNA form, the CDR3 reads TGTGCCTCCAACACTCTGGAGGGGTCGGGGGATACGCAGTATTTT. Protein product: CASNTLEGSGDTQYF.

This clone occurred many times. V and J are TRBV5-8 and TRBJ2-7; D may be TRBD1 (6 bases). CDR3 size: 13 residues. Germline V gene sequence: CDR1 SGHTS, CDR2 YDEGEE. V dropped 4 bases and J dropped 10 bases, with 18 bases sitting between them. CDR3 nucleotides: TGTGCCAGCAGCGGCAAACAGGGTAAGTCCCAGTACGTC. Its protein is CASSGKQGKSQYV.

This clone was seen ten or more times. This chain uses TRBV5-8 with TRBJ1-1; possibly TRBD1 for D (5 bases). CDR3 length: 17 residues. The germline V gene has CDR1 SGHTS and CDR2 YDEGEE. V shed 4 bases and J shed 3 bases, with 22 bases lying between them. CDR3 DNA sequence: TGTGCCAGCAGCCTCGCCCGATGGGGTCGGGGGTACACTGAAGCTTTCTTT. This sequence encodes CASSLARWGRGYTEAFF.

This clone has at least ten counts. The rearrangement joins TRBV28 to TRBJ2-3; 11 bases are a match to TRBD1. CDR3 size: 16 residues. The trim removed 6 bases at V and 6 bases at J, leaving 11 bases unmatched. Germline V lookup: CDR1 MDHEN, CDR2 SYDVKM. CDR3 sequence reads: CASSNPGQGGLDTQYF. The CDR3, as DNA: TGTGCCAGCAGCAACCCGGGACAGGGGGGATTGGATACGCAGTATTTT.

This clone was seen more than once but under ten times. The V call is TRBV7-3, the J call TRBJ1-6; TRBD1 might be the D (6 bases). CDR3 length: 15 amino acids. The V end lost 2 bases, the J end lost 4 bases, and 9 bases lay between the germline ends. Per germline, CDR1 SGHTA and CDR2 FQGTGA. The CDR3 region is CASSLQGHYNSPLHF. As DNA, the CDR3 is TGTGCCAGCAGCTTACAGGGACATTATAATTCACCCCTCCACTTT.

This rearrangement joins TRBV14 to TRBJ2-2, with TRBD2 as a possible D gene (5 bases). Germline V gene lookup returns CDR1 SGHDN and CDR2 FVKESK. Trimming removed 2 bases at V and 5 bases at J, with 12 bases between. There are 15 residues in the CDR3. CDR3 DNA sequence: TGTGCCAGCAGCCAAAATCCGACGGGGACCGGGGAGCTGTTTTTT. Residues: CASSQNPTGTGELFF. The full variable domain, its missing parts supplied by reference TRBV14 and TRBJ2-2, is EAGVTQFPSHSVIEKGQTVTLRCDPISGHDNLYWYRRVMGKEIKFLLHFVKESKQDESGMPNNRFLAERTGGTYSTLKVQPAELEDSGVYFCASSQNPTGTGELFFGEGSRLTVL.

Sample share makes this clone medium-sized. The J gene is TRBJ2-3, the V gene TRBV28, with TRBD2 matching 7 bases. This CDR3 region has 15 residues. CDR1 MDHEN and CDR2 SYDVKM come from the germline V gene. Germline trimming cut 2 bases from V and 1 base from J; bases unmatched to any gene: 3. The CDR3 DNA is TGTGCCAGCAGTTTAGAGCGGGGAGGCACAGATACGCAGTATTTT. Amino acids: CASSLERGGTDTQYF.

This clone was seen ten or more times. V usage is TRBV4-3 and J usage is TRBJ2-3; D ambiguous. The CDR3 consists of 15 residues. Trimming removed 6 bases at V and 6 bases at J, with 19 bases between. CDR1 and CDR2 from the germline V gene are LGHNA and YSLEER. CDR3 sequence reads: CASRPEAFTRDTQYF. The CDR3 bases are TGCGCCAGCAGACCCGAGGCCTTCACCCGGGATACGCAGTATTTT.

This clone has just a few counts. The chain uses TRBV7-3 and TRBJ2-2, with 8 bases matching TRBD2. Germline trimming cut 5 bases from V and 3 bases from J; bases unmatched to any gene: 8. The length of the CDR3 is 16 residues. Germline V gives CDR1 SGHTA, CDR2 FQGTGA. The CDR3 loop is CASSPKTSAYTGELFF. Written as DNA, the CDR3 is TGTGCCAGCAGCCCCAAGACTAGCGCCTACACCGGGGAGCTGTTTTTT.